The rows below give T cell receptor beta chains drawn from one sample of a study of blood T cell repertoires in COVID-19. Assay used: immunoSEQ multiplex PCR; TCRdb lists only in-frame clones, some missing. Of 210,000 or so clones in the sample, approximately 84% were seen once. Sequenced material: peripheral blood. These TCRs come from a woman in her forties or fifties with active or convalescent COVID-19. Both conserved end residues are trimmed from each CDR3.

TRBV19	TRBJ1-2	ASSTIGRGTNYGYT
TRBV19	TRBJ1-1	ASSGTGETEAF
TRBV6-4	TRBJ2-1	ASRVSGSRESEQF
TRBV28	TRBJ1-2	ASSLADRARGGYT
TRBV28	TRBJ1-1	ASSLGQGEAF
TRBV5-4	TRBJ2-1	ASSFDSSARYDEQF
TRBV15	TRBJ2-2	ATSDAQGLAGALTGELF
TRBV5-1	TRBJ2-1	ASRLTGLAGGEQF
TRBV3-1/TRBV3-2	TRBJ2-7	ASSPAPTSNGYEQY
TRBV10-3	TRBJ2-3	ATTGGSTDTQY
TRBV2	TRBJ1-6	ASRESGGLLSPLH
TRBV11-2	TRBJ2-5	ASSVFGTLGGTQY
TRBV28	TRBJ1-1	ASSFWGDGNTEAF
TRBV28	TRBJ1-2	ASSRAGGGYT
TRBV12-5	TRBJ1-5	ASGLVWENQPQH
TRBV5-1	TRBJ1-1	ASSLGSRGINTEAF
TRBV15	TRBJ2-1	ATSGPGLAGVHEQF
TRBV6-5	TRBJ1-4	ASSYSVVEPNEKLF
TRBV19	TRBJ1-1	ASSSGQGKVAEAF
TRBV29-1	TRBJ1-5	SVAGSLNQPQH
TRBV6-6	TRBJ1-2	ASSPTRGTGLVHGYT
TRBV18	TRBJ1-1	ASSPAVSRSTEAF
TRBV7-2	TRBJ1-6	ASSLVGQGRHNSPLH
TRBV7-9	TRBJ2-1	ASSDWTRHDEQF
TRBV12-5	TRBJ1-1	ASGLEPGTEAF
TRBV10-1	TRBJ2-1	ASSGQLYNEQF
TRBV19	TRBJ1-6	ASRPGQNNSPLH
TRBV6-4	TRBJ2-1	ASSATTGAVNEQF
TRBV2	TRBJ2-1	ASSEKSSSYNEQF
TRBV5-1	TRBJ2-5	ASSLAGTGGPSETQY
TRBV5-8	TRBJ2-1	ASNLPTDSQSSYNEQF
TRBV28	TRBJ1-6	ASSLSQGQGYSPLH
TRBV5-6	TRBJ2-1	ASSSGLAGEEGQF
TRBV5-4	TRBJ2-3	ASSLRAPSTDTQY
TRBV20-1	TRBJ2-7	SASGAGAVYEQY
TRBV24-1	TRBJ1-5	ATAGAQDQPQH
TRBV28	TRBJ1-2	ASSLSTGGYGYT
TRBV5-6	TRBJ1-1	ASSPIGGGVQDTEAF
TRBV28	TRBJ1-2	ATVWGGASMSNYGYT
TRBV2	TRBJ2-3	ASSELGAGTQY
TRBV9	TRBJ1-2	ASSVGAAYT
TRBV29-1	TRBJ1-1	SVGQGRTEAF
TRBV12-3/TRBV12-4	TRBJ2-3	ASGSRDRRR
TRBV18	TRBJ2-2	ASSPDWFTGELF
TRBV4-1	TRBJ1-2	ASSQEAAGGYT
TRBV14	TRBJ1-1	ATSMRAEAF
TRBV27	TRBJ2-5	ASSIRPRETQY
TRBV6-1	TRBJ2-3	ASSELGDRRDTQY
TRBV30	TRBJ2-7	ALSGTGVYEQY
TRBV6-1	TRBJ1-4	ASSEKWGGNEKLF
TRBV6-2/TRBV6-3	TRBJ1-4	ASSSGQNIATNEKLF
TRBV10-3	TRBJ1-4	AIRASTGGNEKLF
TRBV28	TRBJ1-2	ASSLTGRAGYT
TRBV6-5	TRBJ1-6	ASRSQGAYNSPLH
TRBV10-3	TRBJ2-1	AISESKPSGQF
TRBV5-1	TRBJ2-1	ASSRTAGNNNEQF
TRBV29-1	TRBJ1-1	SVERGDRQRKAF
TRBV5-1	TRBJ2-1	ASRDGLAGEWNEQF
TRBV28	TRBJ1-6	ASSLDLLGAIGPNSPLH
TRBV5-6	TRBJ2-7	ASSSGWEQY